This is a list of T cell receptor beta chains from one sample in a study of naive and memory T cell subsets. MiXCR, run by TCRdb on the UMI-ligation and nested PCR reads, gives a single entry per CDR3 protein. The sample has roughly 92,000 distinct CDR3 sequences; 11% are singletons. Specimen: naive CD4+ T cells from blood. The receptors stem from a human donor in good health. The CDR3 runs from the conserved cysteine through the conserved F or W. The D gene is left open where the match is weak. Clone sizes are given selectively: once, few, many, or a class where the clone is expanded.

size | J | D | V | DNA | CDR3
many | TRBJ2-5 | - | TRBV29-1 | TGCAGCGTCGGGACATTGGAGACCCAGTACTTC | CSVGTLETQYF
few | TRBJ1-6 | - | TRBV5-4 | TGTGCCAGCAGTCTGGACGGTCTTTTTAATTCACCCCTCCACTTT | CASSLDGLFNSPLHF
few | TRBJ1-3 | - | TRBV6-6 | TGTGCCAGCAGTCGCCCCCTATGGGAGGCGACCTCTGGAAACACCATATATTTT | CASSRPLWEATSGNTIYF
- | TRBJ2-1 | - | TRBV29-1 | TGCAGCGTGGAGCCTAACTGGGCGGGATACAATGAGCAGTTCTTC | CSVEPNWAGYNEQFF
- | TRBJ2-7 | TRBD2 | TRBV12-3/TRBV12-4 | TGTGCCAGCAGTTTAAAGGTGTCTAGCGGGGGGGTCCACGAGCAGTACTTC | CASSLKVSSGGVHEQYF
few | TRBJ2-1 | TRBD2 | TRBV3-1 | TGTGCCAGCAGCCTTCAGCGGGGTGCGAATGAGCAGTTCTTC | CASSLQRGANEQFF
few | TRBJ2-7 | - | TRBV20-1 | TGCAGTGCTATCGACCCCAGGGAAGTCTACGAGCAGTACTTC | CSAIDPREVYEQYF
few | TRBJ2-7 | TRBD2 | TRBV24-1 | TGTGCCACCAGTGACACCACTAGCGGGAGTTACGAGCAGTACTTC | CATSDTTSGSYEQYF
- | TRBJ1-6 | - | TRBV7-2 | TGTGCCAGCAGCTTCCAGGGCACCACCGAGGGGTCACCCCTCCACTTT | CASSFQGTTEGSPLHF
many | TRBJ1-1 | - | TRBV29-1 | TGCAGCGTTGGCCTGAACACTGAAGCTTTCTTT | CSVGLNTEAFF
- | TRBJ2-5 | TRBD1 | TRBV29-1 | TGCAGCGTTGGGGACAGGGGGCTGCGAGAGACCCAGTACTTC | CSVGDRGLRETQYF
few | TRBJ1-1 | - | TRBV2 | TGTGCCAGCCTCCGGGACGGGAACACTGAAGCTTTCTTT | CASLRDGNTEAFF
many | TRBJ2-5 | - | TRBV12-3/TRBV12-4 | TGTGCCAGCAGTTTGGCCCCCCAAGAGACCCAGTACTTC | CASSLAPQETQYF
few | TRBJ1-4 | TRBD1 | TRBV4-2 | TGTGCCAGCAGCCAAGAGGGACAGGGGACCGAACTGTTTTTT | CASSQEGQGTELFF
many | TRBJ2-5 | - | TRBV7-2 | TGTGCCAGCAGCTTAAACTCTCAAGAGACCCAGTACTTC | CASSLNSQETQYF
- | TRBJ2-3 | TRBD2 | TRBV6-2/TRBV6-3 | TGTGCCAGCAGTTACGGGACTAGCGGGAGCTCAGATACGCAGTATTTT | CASSYGTSGSSDTQYF
few | TRBJ2-7 | TRBD2 | TRBV20-1 | TGCAGTGCTAGCTTTGCGGGGGTTGGCGAGCAGTACTTC | CSASFAGVGEQYF
- | TRBJ1-1 | - | TRBV27 | TGTGCCAGCAGTCGCATTGACCAGAACACTGAAGCTTTCTTT | CASSRIDQNTEAFF
few | TRBJ1-1 | - | TRBV20-1 | TGCAGTGCTACTTCGGGACACCTGAACACTGAAGCTTTCTTT | CSATSGHLNTEAFF
many | TRBJ2-7 | - | TRBV7-2 | TGTGCCAGCAGCTTAATTGCCGAGCAGTACTTC | CASSLIAEQYF
many | TRBJ1-4 | - | TRBV12-3/TRBV12-4 | TGTGCCAGCAGCCAGACTGAGGGCCAAGAAAAACTGTTTTTT | CASSQTEGQEKLFF
few | TRBJ1-2 | - | TRBV24-1 | TGTGCCACCAGTGGCTCCGATAAAACGTTTGGGGCCTATGGCTACACCTTC | CATSGSDKTFGAYGYTF
few | TRBJ2-5 | - | TRBV6-6 | TGTGCCAGCAGTTACTCAGAGACCCAGTACTTC | CASSYSETQYF
many | TRBJ2-1 | - | TRBV28 | TGTGCCAGCAGGACAGGCATGGGTGAGCAGTTCTTC | CASRTGMGEQFF
- | TRBJ2-1 | TRBD2 | TRBV7-9 | TGTGCCAGCAGCTTAGAGGGTAGCGGGGGAAGCGAGCAGTTCTTC | CASSLEGSGGSEQFF
many | TRBJ1-2 | - | TRBV29-1 | TGCAGCGTTGAAAGCGGCTATGGCTACACCTTC | CSVESGYGYTF
many | TRBJ2-7 | TRBD2 | TRBV7-2 | TGTGCCAGCAGCCGCAAGACTAGCGGGAGCGGAGAGCAGTACTTC | CASSRKTSGSGEQYF
- | TRBJ2-3 | - | TRBV27 | TGTGCCAGCAGTCTTAGCGGACTAAGCACAGATACGCAGTATTTT | CASSLSGLSTDTQYF
- | TRBJ2-7 | TRBD2 | TRBV7-9 | TGTGCCAGCAGCCTCCTGCTAGCGGGAGAATACGAGCAGTACTTC | CASSLLLAGEYEQYF
- | TRBJ1-4 | - | TRBV6-5 | TGTGCCAGCCGGGCGACAGGTCGACGAGAAAAACTGTTTTTT | CASRATGRREKLFF
- | TRBJ2-5 | - | TRBV5-1 | TGCGCCAGCAGCCAGCTGACGGGATCGGAGACCCAGTACTTC | CASSQLTGSETQYF
few | TRBJ2-5 | TRBD2 | TRBV7-9 | TGTGCCAGCAGCCCCACTAGCGGGAAAGAGACCCAGTACTTC | CASSPTSGKETQYF
many | TRBJ2-1 | - | TRBV6-5 | TGTGCCAGCAGTTCCACCGGTAGAGGGTCCTACAATGAGCAGTTCTTC | CASSSTGRGSYNEQFF
few | TRBJ1-5 | - | TRBV10-3 | TGTGCCATCAGTCCCGAAGGAGGGCAGCCCCAGCATTTT | CAISPEGGQPQHF
many | TRBJ1-5 | - | TRBV20-1 | TGCAGTGCTATTGAGGGGACTAGCAATCAGCCCCAGCATTTT | CSAIEGTSNQPQHF
- | TRBJ2-2 | - | TRBV30 | TGTGCCTGGAGTGCAGAGAACACCGGGGAGCTGTTTTTT | CAWSAENTGELFF
- | TRBJ1-2 | TRBD1 | TRBV6-5 | TGTGCCAGCAGAAGACAGGGGACAGGCTATGGCTACACCTTC | CASRRQGTGYGYTF
many | TRBJ2-1 | TRBD2 | TRBV6-2/TRBV6-3 | TGTGCCAGCAGTTACAACCCTAGCGGGAGTCTTGAGCAGTTCTTC | CASSYNPSGSLEQFF
many | TRBJ2-4 | - | TRBV21-1 | TGTGCCAGCAGCACTGGACAGGGAGTGGAGACCAAAAACATTCAGTACTTC | CASSTGQGVETKNIQYF
few | TRBJ2-1 | - | TRBV7-2 | TGTGCCAGCAGCTACACCCCGGAGGTCTACAATGAGCAGTTCTTC | CASSYTPEVYNEQFF
few | TRBJ1-4 | - | TRBV7-2 | TGTGCCAGCAGCTTAGCGGACAGCAATGAAAAACTGTTTTTT | CASSLADSNEKLFF
- | TRBJ2-2 | TRBD2 | TRBV11-3 | TGTGCCAGCAGCTTCGGCGGCGGGAGGCGTACCGGGGAGCTGTTTTTT | CASSFGGGRRTGELFF
many | TRBJ2-1 | TRBD1 | TRBV5-5 | TGTGCCAGCAGCTGGGACAGGTGGGGGAACTACAATGAGCAGTTCTTC | CASSWDRWGNYNEQFF
- | TRBJ2-5 | - | TRBV27 | TGTGCCAGCAGCGTAGCGGGGACAGTGAAGACCCAGTACTTC | CASSVAGTVKTQYF
- | TRBJ2-2 | - | TRBV18 | TGTGCCAGCTCACCAATCGGAGGGGGCCGCAACGGGGAGCTGTTTTTT | CASSPIGGGRNGELFF
many | TRBJ2-3 | TRBD1 | TRBV6-5 | TGTGCCAGCAGTTACAAGGGCACAGGGGTCACAGATACGCAGTATTTT | CASSYKGTGVTDTQYF
many | TRBJ2-3 | - | TRBV20-1 | TGCAGTGCTAGAGATTTGACCTCTAGCACAGATACGCAGTATTTT | CSARDLTSSTDTQYF
- | TRBJ2-2 | - | TRBV12-3/TRBV12-4 | TGTGCCAGCAGACCCCCCGGGCAGGCAGACACCGGGGAGCTGTTTTTT | CASRPPGQADTGELFF
- | TRBJ2-1 | - | TRBV5-4 | TGTGCCAGCAGCTTGGCCCGGGGACTTACCTACAATGAGCAGTTCTTC | CASSLARGLTYNEQFF
few | TRBJ1-1 | TRBD1 | TRBV4-2 | TGTGCCAGCAGCCAACGAAACAGGGGGAACACTGAAGCTTTCTTT | CASSQRNRGNTEAFF
few | TRBJ2-2 | TRBD2 | TRBV12-3/TRBV12-4 | TGTGCCAGCAGGAAATCTAAGACTAGCGGGGGGGCGAACACCGGGGAGCTGTTTTTT | CASRKSKTSGGANTGELFF
many | TRBJ2-1 | - | TRBV6-2/TRBV6-3 | TGTGCCAGCAGTTATTTGAGCGTCAATGAGCAGTTCTTC | CASSYLSVNEQFF
- | TRBJ2-1 | - | TRBV20-1 | TGCAGTGCTAGAGCGGGGAACACTCTGAATTACAATGAGCAGTTCTTC | CSARAGNTLNYNEQFF
many | TRBJ2-7 | - | TRBV29-1 | TGCAGCGTGCGGGACGGACCTTCCTACGAGCAGTACTTC | CSVRDGPSYEQYF
- | TRBJ1-2 | - | TRBV25-1 | TGTGCCAGCAGTGATAGGGAGCCGGCGGATGGCTATGGCTACACCTTC | CASSDREPADGYGYTF